The 11 T cell receptor beta chains below were found in one sample sequenced in a study of CD8+ T cells in alopecia areata. Extracted RNA was reverse transcribed into cDNA, the sequencing template. Repertoires were generated with immunoSEQ multiplex PCR, while TCRdb's copy carries only in-frame clones and drops some. The sample includes some 160,000 clones, approximately 60% of them seen just once. Sequencing used CD8+ T cells sorted from blood. These TCRs come from a human donor in good health.

This rearrangement joins TRBV10-2 to TRBJ2-7; D remains unclear. The V end was cut by 4 bases, the J end by 0 bases, with 7 bases between. Germline V gene sequence: CDR1 WSHSY, CDR2 SAAADI. This CDR3 is 13 amino acids long. Here the CDR3 DNA reads TGCGCCAGCAGTGTACAGAGCTCCTACGAGCAGTACTTC. Translated, it gives CASSVQSSYEQYF.

The V call is TRBV9, the J call TRBJ2-7; possible D gene TRBD1, 5 bases. Trimming stripped 5 bases from V and 0 bases from J, with 12 bases between. There are 14 residues in the CDR3. In germline, CDR1 is SGDLS, CDR2 YYNGEE. The CDR3 DNA is TGTGCCAGCAGTGGAGCAGGGCTCTCCTACGAGCAGTACTTC. Encoded protein: CASSGAGLSYEQYF.

This clone has just a few counts. The chain is built from TRBV29-1 and TRBJ2-7; D is uncertain. Trimming took 6 bases from V and 3 from J, leaving 15 bases between them. This CDR3 comprises 13 residues. CDR1 is SQVTM and CDR2 is ANQGSEA in the germline V gene. CDR3 in amino acids: CSVSLDRNYEQYF. The CDR3, as DNA: TGCAGCGTCTCCCTCGACCGGAACTACGAGCAGTACTTC.

This sequence joins TRBV29-1 and TRBJ2-1; 11 bases match TRBD2. Germline CDR1 SQVTM, CDR2 ANQGSEA. The CDR3 length is 15 residues. The V and J ends lost 2 bases and 8 bases, in that order; junction bases with no gene match: 8. The CDR3 protein is CSVELRLAGTHEQFF. In nucleotides, the CDR3 is TGCAGCGTTGAATTAAGACTAGCGGGAACACATGAGCAGTTCTTC.

The rearrangement joins TRBV29-1 to TRBJ2-7, with a weak D call TRBD1 (5 bases). The CDR3 has 13 amino acids. V lost 4 bases and J 1 base, leaving 11 bases between the germline ends. Germline V gene data show CDR1 as SQVTM and CDR2 as ANQGSEA. CDR3 protein: CSVAVRVSYEQYF. The CDR3 DNA follows: TGCAGCGTTGCTGTCAGGGTGTCCTACGAGCAGTACTTC.

The chain uses TRBV30 and TRBJ1-1, with TRBD1 matching 8 bases. With V trimmed by 5 bases and J by 1 base, 3 bases remained unmatched. CDR3 size: 13 residues. CDR1 GTSNPN and CDR2 SVGIG come from the germline V gene (reference sequence). The chain's CDR3 is CAWQGAGNTEAFF. The CDR3 DNA is TGTGCCTGGCAGGGGGCAGGGAACACTGAAGCTTTCTTT.

V usage is TRBV27 and J usage is TRBJ2-5; D is unresolved. The germline gives CDR1 MNHEY, CDR2 SMNVEV (reference sequence). The V gene lost 4 bases and the J gene lost 5 bases, with 14 bases spanning the gap. The CDR3 contains 14 residues. This CDR3 reads CASSSIQAGETQYF. In nucleotides, the CDR3 is TGTGCCAGCAGTTCAATCCAGGCTGGGGAGACCCAGTACTTC.

The sample holds a few counts of this clone. The chain employs TRBV6-5 and TRBJ2-7; the D is unclear. This CDR3 region has 13 residues. V was pared by 8 bases and J by 2 bases, with 13 bases between. In germline, CDR1 is MNHEY, CDR2 SVGAGI. DNA of the CDR3: TGTGCCAGCCCGCAGGCCTCAACCTACGAGCAGTACTTC. Encoded protein: CASPQASTYEQYF.

As for this clone: Other DNA sequences of this sample code for an identical CDR3. The gene calls are TRBV29-1 and TRBJ1-2; 7 nucleotides line up with TRBD1. Per the germline V gene, CDR1 is SQVTM and CDR2 is ANQGSEA. The CDR3 runs 12 residues. Germline trimming cut 6 bases from V and 2 bases from J; bases unmatched to any gene: 3. The CDR3 coding sequence is TGCAGCGTCGAGGACAGGAACTATGGCTACACCTTC. The encoded protein is CSVEDRNYGYTF.

This chain links TRBV6-6 with TRBJ1-2, with TRBD1 matching 10 bases. The V segment lost 0 bases and the J segment 4 bases; nucleotides outside the gene matches: 2. Germline V gene sequence: CDR1 MNHNY, CDR2 SVGAGI (reference sequence). This CDR3 comprises 15 residues. CDR3 amino acids: CASSYSGTGAYGYTF. CDR3 nucleotide sequence: TGTGCCAGCAGTTACTCTGGGACAGGGGCCTATGGCTACACCTTC.

The V and J genes are TRBV7-9 and TRBJ1-5; tentative D call: TRBD1 (5 bases). Trimming took 5 bases from V and 9 from J, leaving 8 bases between them. The CDR3 totals 11 residues. Germline CDR1 and CDR2: SEHNR and FQNEAQ (reference sequence). This chain's CDR3 is CASSARGPQHF. The DNA of the CDR3 is TGTGCCAGCAGCGCAAGGGGGCCCCAGCATTTT.